These T cell receptor beta chains were read from a single sample in a study of T-cell reconstitution after alpha-beta-depleted transplantation in children. TCRdb redid the calling of the PCR reads with MiXCR, one entry per CDR3 protein. The table shows approximately 290,000 distinct CDR3 sequences, with 11% occurring only once. This material consisted of peripheral blood, taken 180 days after TCRalphabeta/CD19-depleted stem cell transplant. Receptor source: a male patient under 10 years old who had a stem cell transplant for chronic granulomatous disease, so the T cells may come from the graft donor. Both conserved end residues are part of each CDR3. Fields, in order: J gene, clone size, D gene, V gene, CDR3 length, CDR3 protein, CDR3 DNA. A D gene is named only where the DNA matches it firmly. Expanded clones get a size class; other rows say once, few or many, or leave the size out.

TRBJ1-5,many,.,TRBV28,15,CASSLFMGVGQPQHF,TGTGCCAGCAGTTTATTTATGGGGGTTGGTCAGCCCCAGCATTTT
TRBJ1-4,few,.,TRBV7-8,16,CASSSGWRATNEKLFF,TGTGCCAGCAGCTCGGGATGGCGAGCAACTAATGAAAAACTGTTTTTT
TRBJ2-5,many,.,TRBV5-1,14,CASSLASDQETQYF,TGCGCCAGCAGCTTGGCAAGCGACCAAGAGACCCAGTACTTC
TRBJ1-5,many,.,TRBV19,15,CASSNTQGRTHPQHF,TGTGCCAGTAGTAACACACAGGGAAGGACGCATCCCCAGCATTTT
TRBJ1-1,many,TRBD1,TRBV7-9,15,CASRPQGSMNTEAFF,TGTGCCAGCAGGCCACAGGGGTCCATGAACACTGAAGCTTTCTTT
TRBJ2-1,few,TRBD2,TRBV11-3,15,CASSLGLATDNEQFF,TGTGCCAGCAGCCTTGGACTAGCGACGGACAATGAGCAGTTCTTC
TRBJ2-1,many,.,TRBV18,16,CASSRQGGNSYNEQFF,TGTGCCAGCTCACGTCAAGGAGGCAACTCCTACAATGAGCAGTTCTTC
TRBJ2-2,many,TRBD2,TRBV7-2,16,CASSFWLAANTGELFF,TGTGCCAGCAGCTTCTGGCTAGCGGCGAACACCGGGGAGCTGTTTTTT
TRBJ1-6,many,.,TRBV29-1,15,CSVGTPGGYNSPLHF,TGCAGCGTAGGAACTCCAGGAGGTTATAATTCACCCCTCCACTTT
TRBJ1-5,many,.,TRBV12-3/TRBV12-4,11,CASSLEQPQHF,TGTGCCAGCAGTTTGGAGCAGCCCCAGCATTTT
TRBJ1-1,many,TRBD1,TRBV7-9,16,CASSQGQGNSYTEAFF,TGTGCCAGCAGCCAGGGACAGGGGAATAGTTACACTGAAGCTTTCTTT
TRBJ2-2,many,TRBD2,TRBV5-1,15,CASSLMTSGGGELFF,TGCGCCAGCAGCTTGATGACTAGCGGAGGGGGGGAGCTGTTTTTT
TRBJ2-2,many,.,TRBV5-1,16,CASSKSDFPSTGELFF,TGCGCCAGCAGCAAGTCGGACTTCCCTTCCACCGGGGAGCTGTTTTTT
TRBJ2-1,many,.,TRBV28,16,CASSQARKTGYNEQFF,TGTGCCAGCAGTCAAGCCCGTAAGACTGGATACAATGAGCAGTTCTTC
TRBJ2-1,many,TRBD1,TRBV27,16,CASSPQPDRVYNEQFF,TGTGCCAGCAGTCCCCAGCCGGACAGGGTTTACAATGAGCAGTTCTTC
TRBJ2-3,many,.,TRBV5-1,14,CASSLGDSTDTQYF,TGTGCCAGCAGCTTAGGGGACTCCACAGATACGCAGTATTTT
TRBJ2-1,many,.,TRBV24-1,11,CATSGNNEQFF,TGTGCCACCAGTGGAAACAATGAGCAGTTCTTC
TRBJ2-3,many,.,TRBV12-3/TRBV12-4,12,CASTVGRDTQYF,TGTGCCAGCACCGTGGGAAGGGATACGCAGTATTTT
TRBJ2-7,many,.,TRBV5-1,15,CASSLIQGGDHEQYF,TGCGCCAGCAGCTTGATCCAGGGGGGGGACCACGAGCAGTACTTC
TRBJ2-3,many,TRBD1,TRBV20-1,14,CSVKHTGGADTQYF,TGCAGTGTAAAACATACAGGGGGCGCAGATACGCAGTATTTT
TRBJ2-1,many,.,TRBV12-3/TRBV12-4,17,CASSSRPPSEGYNEQFF,TGTGCCAGCAGTTCAAGGCCCCCTAGCGAGGGGTACAATGAGCAGTTCTTC
TRBJ1-1,many,.,TRBV7-2,13,CASSLVLGTQAFF,TGTGCCAGCAGCTTAGTCTTGGGCACGCAAGCTTTCTTT
TRBJ1-5,many,TRBD1,TRBV4-2,18,CASSQTGGGTVNNQPQHF,TGTGCCAGCAGCCAAACCGGAGGGGGGACAGTCAACAATCAGCCCCAGCATTTT
TRBJ1-5,many,TRBD1,TRBV5-1,15,CASSLGDRGDQPQHF,TGCGCCAGCAGCTTGGGGGACAGGGGTGATCAGCCCCAGCATTTT
TRBJ1-4,many,.,TRBV20-1,13,CSAPDRTNEKLFF,TGCAGTGCTCCGGACAGAACTAATGAAAAACTGTTTTTT
TRBJ2-2,many,TRBD2,TRBV7-2,16,CASSPYGGWNTGELFF,TGTGCCAGCAGCCCCTACGGGGGGTGGAACACCGGGGAGCTGTTTTTT
TRBJ1-1,many,.,TRBV6-5,12,CASKESGAEAFF,TGTGCCAGCAAAGAGTCCGGGGCTGAAGCTTTCTTT
TRBJ2-2,many,TRBD1,TRBV20-1,14,CSAIDRANTGELFF,TGCAGTGCTATAGACAGGGCCAACACCGGGGAGCTGTTTTTT
TRBJ2-6,many,TRBD1,TRBV27,18,CASSPSTGRGSGANVLTF,TGTGCCAGCAGTCCGTCGACAGGGCGTGGATCAGGGGCCAACGTCCTGACTTTC
TRBJ2-7,.,.,TRBV7-2,14,CASSRRTGDGEQYF,TGTGCCAGCAGCCGGCGGACGGGGGATGGGGAGCAGTACTTC
TRBJ2-3,many,TRBD2,TRBV6-1,14,CASRRREEADTQYF,TGTGCCAGCCGGAGACGGGAGGAGGCAGATACGCAGTATTTT
TRBJ1-5,.,.,TRBV21-1,17,CASSADTGPYSNQPQHF,TGTGCCAGCAGCGCTGACACGGGACCATATAGCAATCAGCCCCAGCATTTT
TRBJ1-2,few,.,TRBV7-9,13,CASSKTATYGYTF,TGTGCCAGCAGCAAGACAGCAACCTATGGCTACACCTTC
TRBJ2-5,many,.,TRBV11-2,14,CASSSQGLAETQYF,TGTGCCAGCAGCTCACAGGGCCTCGCGGAGACCCAGTACTTC
TRBJ2-1,many,TRBD2,TRBV15,15,CATSGRLAQPREQFF,TGTGCCACCAGCGGAAGACTAGCCCAGCCGCGAGAGCAGTTCTTC
TRBJ2-1,many,.,TRBV5-1,14,CASSLSVSYNEQFF,TGCGCCAGCAGCTTGAGTGTGTCATACAATGAGCAGTTCTTC
TRBJ2-7,many,.,TRBV11-2,14,CASSLLRHTYEQYF,TGTGCCAGCAGCTTATTGCGACATACCTACGAGCAGTACTTC
TRBJ1-5,many,.,TRBV10-3,14,CAIRQDLSNQPQHF,TGTGCCATCCGACAGGATTTGAGCAATCAGCCCCAGCATTTT
TRBJ1-2,many,.,TRBV5-4,12,CASSLAGDGYTF,TGTGCCAGCAGCTTGGCCGGAGATGGCTACACCTTC
TRBJ1-1,many,TRBD1,TRBV15,15,CATSRVGQPNTEAFF,TGTGCCACCAGCAGAGTGGGACAGCCGAACACTGAAGCTTTCTTT
TRBJ2-1,many,.,TRBV10-3,14,CAISGWGKNNEQFF,TGTGCCATCAGTGGTTGGGGGAAGAACAATGAGCAGTTCTTC
TRBJ1-5,many,TRBD1,TRBV12-3/TRBV12-4,16,CASSSGQGISNQPQHF,TGTGCCAGCAGTTCCGGACAGGGTATTAGCAATCAGCCCCAGCATTTT
TRBJ2-5,many,.,TRBV5-1,13,CASSSGLGETQYF,TGCGCCAGCAGCAGTGGGCTAGGGGAGACCCAGTACTTC
TRBJ1-4,.,.,TRBV5-1,16,CASSLPSGHPNEKLFF,TGCGCCAGCAGCTTGCCATCGGGACACCCCAATGAAAAACTGTTTTTT
TRBJ2-7,many,.,TRBV20-1,11,CSARELGEQYF,TGCAGTGCTAGGGAATTGGGGGAGCAGTACTTC
TRBJ2-1,many,.,TRBV29-1,13,CSVVQLTYNEQFF,TGCAGCGTTGTACAACTTACCTACAATGAGCAGTTCTTC
TRBJ2-7,many,.,TRBV4-2,17,CASSHPTSTLEGGEQYF,TGTGCCAGCAGCCACCCCACCTCGACATTGGAGGGGGGCGAGCAGTACTTC
TRBJ2-1,many,.,TRBV5-1,11,CASSLFDEQFF,TGCGCCAGCAGCTTATTCGATGAGCAGTTCTTC
TRBJ2-7,many,TRBD2,TRBV11-2,14,CASSTSGGAYEQYF,TGTGCCAGCAGCACTAGCGGGGGGGCTTACGAGCAGTACTTC
TRBJ2-1,many,.,TRBV30,15,CAWSAQRRTYNEQFF,TGTGCCTGGAGTGCCCAGCGGAGAACCTACAATGAGCAGTTCTTC
TRBJ2-7,many,TRBD1,TRBV6-5,17,CASSYSGTVLPFYEQYF,TGTGCCAGCAGTTACTCCGGGACAGTTTTGCCCTTCTACGAGCAGTACTTC
TRBJ2-3,many,.,TRBV3-1,13,CASSQDPVDTQYF,TGTGCCAGCAGCCAAGATCCGGTAGATACGCAGTATTTT
TRBJ1-5,many,.,TRBV19,16,CASSPSTPQGGQPQHF,TGTGCCAGTAGCCCCTCGACCCCACAGGGCGGGCAGCCCCAGCATTTT
TRBJ2-3,.,TRBD1,TRBV12-3/TRBV12-4,13,CASRDRDTDTHYF,TGTGCCTCCAGGGACAGGGACACAGATACGCATTATTTT
TRBJ2-1,many,.,TRBV5-1,15,CASSLLQSSYNEQFF,TGCGCCAGCAGCTTGCTCCAGAGCTCCTACAATGAGCAGTTCTTC
TRBJ1-1,many,.,TRBV6-4,14,CASRIKLQNTEAFF,TGTGCCAGCAGGATTAAACTGCAGAACACTGAAGCTTTCTTT
TRBJ1-2,many,TRBD1,TRBV6-2/TRBV6-3,13,CASNMGQNYGYTF,TGTGCCAGCAATATGGGACAGAACTATGGCTACACCTTC
TRBJ2-3,many,.,TRBV14,14,CASSLLSSTDTQYF,TGTGCCAGCAGCCTACTCTCTTCCACAGATACGCAGTATTTT
TRBJ2-3,many,.,TRBV15,13,CATSRVALNTQYF,TGTGCCACCAGCAGAGTTGCTCTCAATACGCAGTATTTT